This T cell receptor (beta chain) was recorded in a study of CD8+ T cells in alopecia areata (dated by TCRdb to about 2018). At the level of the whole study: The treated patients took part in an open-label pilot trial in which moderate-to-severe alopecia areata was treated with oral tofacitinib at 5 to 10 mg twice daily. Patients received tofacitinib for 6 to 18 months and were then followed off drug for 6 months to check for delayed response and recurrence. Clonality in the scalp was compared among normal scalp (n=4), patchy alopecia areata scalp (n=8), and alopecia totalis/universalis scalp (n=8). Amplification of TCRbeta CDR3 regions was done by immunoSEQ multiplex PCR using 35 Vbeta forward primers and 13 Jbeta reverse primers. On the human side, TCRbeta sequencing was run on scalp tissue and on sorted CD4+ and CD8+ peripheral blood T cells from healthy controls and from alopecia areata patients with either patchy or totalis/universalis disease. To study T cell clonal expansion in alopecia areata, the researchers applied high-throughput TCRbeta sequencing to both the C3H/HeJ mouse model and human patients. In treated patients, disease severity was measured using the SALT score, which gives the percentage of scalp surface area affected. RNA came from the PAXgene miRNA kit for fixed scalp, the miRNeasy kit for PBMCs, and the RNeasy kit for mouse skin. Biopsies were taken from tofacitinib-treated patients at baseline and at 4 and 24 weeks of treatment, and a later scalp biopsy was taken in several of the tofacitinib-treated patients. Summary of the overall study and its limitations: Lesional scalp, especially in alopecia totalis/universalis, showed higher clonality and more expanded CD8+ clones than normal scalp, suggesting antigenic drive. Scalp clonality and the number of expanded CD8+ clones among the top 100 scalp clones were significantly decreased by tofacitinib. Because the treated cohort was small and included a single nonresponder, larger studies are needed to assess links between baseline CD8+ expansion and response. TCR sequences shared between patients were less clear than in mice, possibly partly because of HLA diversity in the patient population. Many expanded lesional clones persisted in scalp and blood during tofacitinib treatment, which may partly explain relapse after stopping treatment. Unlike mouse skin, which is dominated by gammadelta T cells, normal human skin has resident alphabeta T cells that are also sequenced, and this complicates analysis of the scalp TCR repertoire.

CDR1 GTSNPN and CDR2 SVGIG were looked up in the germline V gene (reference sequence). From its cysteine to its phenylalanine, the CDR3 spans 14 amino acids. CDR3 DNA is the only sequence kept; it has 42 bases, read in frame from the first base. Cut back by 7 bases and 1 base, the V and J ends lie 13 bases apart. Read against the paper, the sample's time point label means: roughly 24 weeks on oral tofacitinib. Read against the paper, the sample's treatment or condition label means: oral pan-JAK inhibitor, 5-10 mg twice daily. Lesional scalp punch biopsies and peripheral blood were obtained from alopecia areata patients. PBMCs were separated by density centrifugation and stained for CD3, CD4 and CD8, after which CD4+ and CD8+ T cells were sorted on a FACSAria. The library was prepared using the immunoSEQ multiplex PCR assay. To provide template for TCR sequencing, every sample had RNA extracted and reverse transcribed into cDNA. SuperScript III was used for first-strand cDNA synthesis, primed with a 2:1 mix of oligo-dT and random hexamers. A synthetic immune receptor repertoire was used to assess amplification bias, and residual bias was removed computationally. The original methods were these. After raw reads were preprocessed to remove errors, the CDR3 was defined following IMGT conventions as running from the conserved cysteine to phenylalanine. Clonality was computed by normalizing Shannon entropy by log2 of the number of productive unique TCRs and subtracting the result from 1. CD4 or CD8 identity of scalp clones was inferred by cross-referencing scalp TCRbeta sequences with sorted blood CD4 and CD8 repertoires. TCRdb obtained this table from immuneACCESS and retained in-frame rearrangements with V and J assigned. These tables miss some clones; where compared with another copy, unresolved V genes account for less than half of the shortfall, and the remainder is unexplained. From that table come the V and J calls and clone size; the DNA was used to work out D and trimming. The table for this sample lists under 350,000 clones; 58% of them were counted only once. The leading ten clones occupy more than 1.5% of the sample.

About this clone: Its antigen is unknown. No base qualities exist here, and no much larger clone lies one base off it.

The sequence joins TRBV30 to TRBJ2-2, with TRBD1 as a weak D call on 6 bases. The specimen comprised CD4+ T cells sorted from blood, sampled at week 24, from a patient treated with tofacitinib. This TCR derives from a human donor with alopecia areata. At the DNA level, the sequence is TGTGCCTACTCCAGGGGCGGGAACACCGGGGAGCTGTTTTTT. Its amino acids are CAYSRGGNTGELFF.